This TCR beta chain was sequenced in a study of T cell repertoires in cytomegalovirus infection. Findings of the study overall: Based on cumulative public TCR beta family frequency, carriers of CMV plus the relevant HLA were identified.

TCRdb independently ran MiXCR on the reads; one entry per CDR3 protein. The data show over 450,000 distinct CDR3 sequences, around 11% seen once. Notes on this clonotype: Its antigen is still unknown. Since a much larger clone is just one base distant, this may be a read error.

The germline gives CDR1 LGHDT, CDR2 YNNKEL (reference sequence). V shed 2 bases and J shed 2 bases, with 5 bases lying between them. The CDR3 spans 13 residues. The rearrangement joins TRBV3-1 to TRBJ2-3, with no clear D. What was sequenced was PBMCs. This TCR was recovered from a human donor in good health (CMV status not recorded). Some clones in this sample may be carry-over from other donors' samples. CDR3 in amino acids: CASSQTNTDTQYF. CDR3 DNA: TGTGCCAGCAGCCAAACTAACACAGATACGCAGTATTTT.